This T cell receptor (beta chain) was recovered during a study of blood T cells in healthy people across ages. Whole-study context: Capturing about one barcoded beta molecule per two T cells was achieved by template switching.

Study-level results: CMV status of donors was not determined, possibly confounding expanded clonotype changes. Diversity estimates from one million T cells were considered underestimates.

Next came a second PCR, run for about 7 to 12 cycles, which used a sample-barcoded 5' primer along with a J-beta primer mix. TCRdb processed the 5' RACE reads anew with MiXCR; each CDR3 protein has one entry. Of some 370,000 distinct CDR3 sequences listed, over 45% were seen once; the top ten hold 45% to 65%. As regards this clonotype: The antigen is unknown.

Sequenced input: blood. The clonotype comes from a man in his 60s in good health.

The CDR3 DNA follows: TGTGCCAGCAGCCAAGCCAACCTTTACAATGAGCAGTTCTTC. The encoded protein is CASSQANLYNEQFF. The rearrangement joins TRBV3-1 to TRBJ2-1; unclear D gene. The CDR3 contains 14 residues. Trimming stripped 1 base from V and 4 bases from J, with 8 bases between. Germline CDR1 and CDR2: LGHDT and YNNKEL (reference sequence).